A single count supports the clone carrying this T cell receptor (beta chain). Its specificity is not known. The data belong to a study of shared clonotypes between healthy human individuals. Overall study findings and caveats: Memory subsets had estimated richness that was generally smaller than that of naive subsets.

Naive-designated CD8 cells lacked CD45RO, were positively enriched for CCR7, and omitted terminally differentiated effector memory CD45RA+ cells. Donors included only healthy HIV-negative adults lacking recent acute infections or vaccinations. Clones were read by immunoSEQ multiplex PCR, and TCRdb kept only the in-frame ones, dropping some. Here the sample spans under 2,000,000 clones, about 95% being singletons. The CDR3 is 11 amino acids. CDR1 SEHNR and CDR2 FQNEAQ come from the germline V gene (reference sequence). Between the trimmed V and J ends, which lost 11 bases and 13 bases, there was a span of 19 bases.

The receptor was derived from a man between 18 and 29 years old in good health. The V and J genes are TRBV7-9 and TRBJ2-3, with D possibly matching TRBD1 (7 bases). The sample taken for sequencing was naive CD8+ T cells sorted from blood. The CDR3 reads CACGKGGGEYF. In nucleotides, the CDR3 is TGTGCCTGCGGTAAAGGGGGCGGGGAGTATTTT.